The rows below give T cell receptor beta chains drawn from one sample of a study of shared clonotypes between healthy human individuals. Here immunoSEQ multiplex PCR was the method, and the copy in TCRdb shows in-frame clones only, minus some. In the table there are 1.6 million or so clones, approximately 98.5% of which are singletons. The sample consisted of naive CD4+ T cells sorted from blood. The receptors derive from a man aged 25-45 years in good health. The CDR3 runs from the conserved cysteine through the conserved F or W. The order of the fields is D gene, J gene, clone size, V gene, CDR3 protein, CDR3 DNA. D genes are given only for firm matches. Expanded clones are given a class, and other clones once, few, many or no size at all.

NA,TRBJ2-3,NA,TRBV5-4,CASSLDGQRARGADTQYF,TGTGCCAGCAGCTTGGATGGACAGCGGGCGAGGGGGGCAGATACGCAGTATTTT
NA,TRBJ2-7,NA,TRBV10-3,CAIKETWSSYEQYF,TGTGCCATCAAGGAGACCTGGAGCTCCTACGAGCAGTACTTC
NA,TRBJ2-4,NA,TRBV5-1,CASSLGTFSKNIQYF,TGCGCCAGCAGCTTGGGGACATTTTCCAAAAACATTCAGTACTTC
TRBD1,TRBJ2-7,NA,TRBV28,CASSLWGQGRSNEQYF,TGTGCCAGCAGTTTATGGGGACAGGGGAGGAGCAACGAGCAGTACTTC
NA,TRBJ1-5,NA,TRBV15,CATSRAARTDSNQPQHF,TGTGCCACCAGCAGAGCCGCTCGAACAGATAGCAATCAGCCCCAGCATTTT
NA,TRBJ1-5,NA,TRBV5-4,CASSQSGANQPQHF,TGTGCCAGCAGCCAATCAGGGGCCAATCAGCCCCAGCATTTT
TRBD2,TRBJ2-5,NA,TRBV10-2,CASSIILAGGQETQYF,TGCGCCAGCAGTATCATACTAGCGGGAGGGCAAGAGACCCAGTACTTC
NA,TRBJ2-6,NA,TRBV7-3,CASSLTIGSGANVLTF,TGTGCCAGCAGCCTCACTATCGGCTCTGGGGCCAACGTCCTGACTTTC
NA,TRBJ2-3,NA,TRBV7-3,CASSLEVLRDNTDTQYF,TGTGCCAGCAGCTTAGAGGTTCTACGGGACAACACAGATACGCAGTATTTT
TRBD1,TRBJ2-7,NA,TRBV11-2,CASSATDRGRHEQYF,TGTGCCAGCAGCGCGACGGACAGGGGGCGGCACGAGCAGTACTTC
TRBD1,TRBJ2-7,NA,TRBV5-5,CASSYGQGAYEQYF,TGTGCCAGCAGCTACGGACAGGGGGCCTACGAGCAGTACTTC
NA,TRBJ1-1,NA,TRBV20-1,CSVRGEKGAFF,TGCAGTGTGCGGGGGGAGAAAGGAGCTTTCTTT
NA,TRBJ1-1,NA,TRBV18,CASSRDRYALTFF,TGTGCCAGCTCGCGTGACAGGTACGCCTTAACTTTCTTT
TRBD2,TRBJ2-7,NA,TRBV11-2,CASSSLSGGRDFPYEQYF,TGTGCCAGCAGCTCCCTTAGTGGCGGGAGGGATTTTCCCTACGAGCAGTACTTC
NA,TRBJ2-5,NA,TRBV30,CAWTVYSEKTQYF,TGTGCCTGGACTGTCTATAGCGAAAAGACCCAGTACTTC
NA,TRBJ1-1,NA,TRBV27,CASSVQGFMNTEAFF,TGTGCCAGCAGTGTACAGGGATTCATGAACACTGAAGCTTTCTTT
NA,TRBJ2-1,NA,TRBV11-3,CASSGQTYNEQFF,TGTGCGTCGAGCGGACAAACTTACAATGAGCAGTTCTTC
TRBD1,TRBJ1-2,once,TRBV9,CASSVVVQGAAGYTF,TGTGCCAGCAGCGTAGTCGTGCAGGGGGCCGCGGGCTACACCTTC
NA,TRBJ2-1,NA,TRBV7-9,CASNAEGGYNEQFF,TGTGCCAGCAACGCGGAGGGAGGTTACAATGAGCAGTTCTTC
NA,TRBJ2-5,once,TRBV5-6,CASSLTAGWWATQYF,TGTGCCAGCAGCTTGACGGCAGGCTGGTGGGCGACCCAGTACTTC
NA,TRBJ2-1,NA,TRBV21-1,CASSLTFRTGYNEQFF,TGTGCCAGCAGCCTTACCTTCCGGACGGGATACAATGAGCAGTTCTTC
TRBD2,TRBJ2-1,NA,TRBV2,CASRLGAGGNEQFF,TGTGCCAGCAGGTTGGGCGCGGGAGGGAATGAGCAGTTCTTC
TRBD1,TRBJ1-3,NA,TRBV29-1,CSVGGTVNSGNTIYF,TGCAGCGTTGGGGGGACAGTTAACTCTGGAAACACCATATATTTT
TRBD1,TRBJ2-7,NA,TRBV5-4,CASSLEGTGVTEQYF,TGTGCCAGCAGCTTGGAAGGGACAGGGGTAACCGAGCAGTACTTC
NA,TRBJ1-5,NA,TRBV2,CASSGVRNQPQHF,TGTGCCAGCTCGGGGGTTCGCAATCAGCCCCAGCATTTT
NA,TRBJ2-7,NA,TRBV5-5,CASSNTRGLYEQYF,TGTGCCAGCAGCAATACAAGGGGCCTCTACGAGCAGTACTTC
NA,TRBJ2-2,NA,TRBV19,CASIGVPQNTGELFF,TGTGCCAGTATTGGAGTACCCCAGAACACCGGGGAGCTGTTTTTT
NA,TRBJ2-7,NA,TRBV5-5,CASSLEYYEQYF,TGTGCCAGCAGCTTGGAGTATTACGAGCAGTACTTC
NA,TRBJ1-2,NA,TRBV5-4,CASSLAGGAGYGYTF,TGTGCCAGCAGCTTGGCCGGGGGGGCGGGCTATGGCTACACCTTC
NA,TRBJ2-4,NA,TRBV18,CASSPAKNIQYF,TGTGCCAGCTCACCGGCCAAAAACATTCAGTACTTC
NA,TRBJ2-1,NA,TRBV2,CASSPLEKGEQFF,TGTGCCAGCAGTCCACTAGAAAAGGGTGAGCAGTTCTTC
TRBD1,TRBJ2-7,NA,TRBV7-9,CASSPQGVSYEQYF,TGTGCCAGCAGCCCCCAGGGGGTTTCCTACGAGCAGTACTTC
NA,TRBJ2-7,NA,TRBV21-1,CASSKKNEKHSGGTSYEQYF,TGTGCCAGCAGCAAAAAAAATGAAAAGCATTCGGGAGGGACCTCCTACGAGCAGTACTTC
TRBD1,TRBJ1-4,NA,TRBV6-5,CASSPSGGSPEKLFF,TGTGCCAGCAGCCCGTCAGGGGGGTCCCCTGAAAAACTGTTTTTT
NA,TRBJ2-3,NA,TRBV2,CASSEQPDTQYF,TGTGCCAGCAGTGAACAACCAGATACGCAGTATTTT
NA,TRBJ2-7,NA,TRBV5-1,CASSPPGGSYEQYF,TGCGCCAGCAGTCCCCCCGGAGGGAGCTACGAGCAGTACTTC
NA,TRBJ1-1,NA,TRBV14,CASTPLPGTEAFF,TGTGCCAGCACCCCCCTGCCGGGCACTGAAGCTTTCTTT
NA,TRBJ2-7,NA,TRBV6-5,CASSQRWETYYEQYF,TGTGCCAGCAGTCAGCGGTGGGAAACTTACTACGAGCAGTACTTC